This passage covers 17 T cell receptor beta chains from one sample sequenced in a study of Graves' ophthalmopathy and Graves' hyperthyroidism. Amplification from RNA transcripts yielded the TCR beta CDR3 regions. First-round RT-PCR used HTBI primers; second-round multiplex PCR followed. In TCRdb, the multiplex PCR reads were re-called with MiXCR into one record per CDR3 protein. This sample has just over 400,000 distinct CDR3 sequences, with over 20% found just once. Specimen: peripheral blood. The source is a woman aged 18 to 35 with stable Graves' hyperthyroidism.

This clonotype was recorded at least ten times. The rearrangement joins TRBV5-1 to TRBJ1-6; perhaps TRBD1 as D (6 bases). This CDR3 is built from 14 residues. Per the germline V gene, CDR1 is SGHRS and CDR2 is YFSETQ. Trimming pared 2 bases from V and 8 bases from J, leaving 11 bases between. The CDR3 protein is CASSFLQGDSPLHF. DNA for the CDR3: TGCGCCAGCAGCTTCCTACAGGGTGATTCACCCCTCCACTTT.

Details on this clonotype: Relative to the germline gene, one junction end is altered; a read error may explain this. The gene calls are TRBV6-1 and TRBJ1-2, with unresolved D. CDR3 length: 16 residues. Germline loops: CDR1 MNHNS, CDR2 SASEGT. This CDR3 reads CASSEATLVARYGYTF. The CDR3 nucleotides read TGTGCTAGCAGTGAAGCGACTTTAGTGGCGCGCTATGGCTACACCTTC.

This clonotype was detected only a few times. The chain uses TRBV12-3 or TRBV12-4 and TRBJ2-3, with 10 nucleotides matching TRBD1. The CDR3 length is 15 residues. V gave up 4 bases and J gave up 8 bases; unmatched junction bases: 9. Here the CDR3 DNA reads TGTGCCAGCAGTTCCGGGGACAGGGGTTTTGGTACGCAGTATTTT. It encodes CASSSGDRGFGTQYF.

This clonotype appeared many times. The chain recombines TRBV2 with TRBJ1-5, with a weak D call TRBD1 (5 bases). Looked up from germline, CDR1 is SNHLY and CDR2 is FYNNEI. Trimming cost V 7 bases and J 2 bases, with 12 bases left between them. CDR3 size: 14 residues. This CDR3 reads CASTGTNGNQPQHF. CDR3 nucleotides: TGTGCCAGCACCGGGACTAATGGCAATCAGCCCCAGCATTTT.

The sample holds many counts of this clonotype. The gene calls are TRBV20-1 and TRBJ2-5; 12 nucleotides match TRBD2. CDR1 DFQATT and CDR2 SNEGSKA come from the germline V gene (reference sequence). With 7 bases clipped from V and 5 bases from J, the junction kept 11 bases outside the gene matches. The CDR3 is made up of 15 amino acids. The CDR3 here is CSVRQLAGGGETQYF. CDR3 bases: TGCAGTGTGAGGCAACTAGCGGGAGGTGGTGAGACCCAGTACTTC.

The table lists this clonotype with many counts. V is TRBV7-9 and J is TRBJ2-5; perhaps TRBD2 as D (6 bases). V gave up 5 bases and J gave up 3 bases, with 10 bases separating them. The CDR3 runs to 13 residues. Germline CDR1 reads SEHNR; CDR2 reads FQNEAQ (reference sequence). The CDR3 nucleotides are TGTGCCAGCAGCCCGTGGAGGGAAGAGACCCAGTACTTC. This gives the protein CASSPWREETQYF.

The CDR3 reads CASSRSWRLTGGFPLEQYF. DNA of the CDR3: TGTGCCAGCAGCCGAAGCTGGCGGTTAACGGGAGGCTTCCCCCTCGAGCAGTACTTC. This chain connects TRBV3-1 to TRBJ2-7; 7 bases line up with TRBD2. Trimming removed 4 bases from V and 6 bases from J; junction bases left unmatched: 24. Germline V gene data show CDR1 as LGHDT and CDR2 as YNNKEL (reference sequence). The length of the CDR3 is 19 residues.

This clonotype has a count of ten or more. The rearrangement uses TRBV10-3 and TRBJ1-2, with 7 bases fitting TRBD1. Per the germline V gene, CDR1 is ENHRY and CDR2 is SYGVKD. The V segment lost 7 bases and the J segment 4 bases; nucleotides outside the gene matches: 9. CDR3 size: 14 residues. In DNA, the CDR3 is TGTGCCATCACCGGTACAGGGGAGGGCTATGGCTACACCTTC. Encoded protein: CAITGTGEGYGYTF.

This clonotype was detected ten times or more. The chain has TRBV20-1 and TRBJ2-5; TRBD1 or TRBD2 may be the D gene (7 bases each). The germline V gene has CDR1 DFQATT and CDR2 SNEGSKA (reference sequence). This CDR3 spans 20 amino acids. V was pared by 0 bases and J by 7 bases, with 33 bases between. The chain's CDR3 is CSAREPGQRLPKRDIGTQYF. DNA for the CDR3: TGCAGTGCTAGAGAACCGGGACAGAGACTCCCCAAGCGGGACATCGGGACCCAGTACTTC.

In this sample, this clonotype turned up many times. J is TRBJ1-2 and V is TRBV7-3; D unresolved. The V end was cut by 5 bases, the J end by 3 bases, with 13 bases between. Germline V gene lookup returns CDR1 SGHTA and CDR2 FQGTGA. The CDR3 consists of 14 residues. The CDR3 spells CASSPLDGDYGYTF. The CDR3 region has the DNA TGTGCCAGCAGCCCGCTGGACGGAGACTATGGCTACACCTTC.

The chain is built from TRBV27 and TRBJ2-7, with D tentatively TRBD1 (6 bases). Germline V gene sequence: CDR1 MNHEY, CDR2 SMNVEV (reference sequence). V was trimmed by 7 bases and J by 0 bases, leaving 19 bases between them. The CDR3 consists of 16 residues. The CDR3 DNA is TGTGCCAGCACCTCCTCCGGGCAGGGGAACTCCTACGAGCAGTACTTC. The encoded protein is CASTSSGQGNSYEQYF.

This clonotype was recorded at least ten times. V is TRBV20-1 and J is TRBJ2-2; D is unclear. CDR1 is DFQATT and CDR2 is SNEGSKA in the germline V gene (reference sequence). V shed 0 bases and J shed 1 base, with 9 bases lying between them. The CDR3 loop spans 15 amino acids. The CDR3 region is CSARDWQKNTGELFF. Written as DNA, the CDR3 is TGCAGTGCTAGAGATTGGCAGAAGAACACCGGGGAGCTGTTTTTT.

This clonotype appeared many times. The chain has TRBV7-3 and TRBJ2-2, with D tentatively TRBD1 or TRBD2 (5 bases each). V was pared by 3 bases and J by 5 bases, with 7 bases between. CDR1 SGHTA and CDR2 FQGTGA come from the germline V gene. The CDR3 is made up of 13 amino acids. CDR3 amino acids: CASSLRGTGELFF. The DNA for the CDR3 is TGTGCCAGCAGCTTGAGGGGTACCGGGGAGCTGTTTTTT.

This clonotype was observed many times. V usage is TRBV29-1 and J usage is TRBJ2-7; D ambiguous. V lost 4 bases and J 0 bases, leaving 16 bases between the germline ends. The CDR3 has 15 amino acids. CDR1 SQVTM and CDR2 ANQGSEA come from the germline V gene. CDR3 protein: CSVVWSGDASYEQYF. Here the CDR3 DNA reads TGCAGCGTTGTATGGTCTGGAGACGCCTCCTACGAGCAGTACTTC.

The rearrangement uses TRBV6-5 and TRBJ2-2, with D possibly TRBD1 on 5 matching bases. CDR1 is MNHEY and CDR2 is SVGAGI in the germline V gene. With 2 bases removed from V and 9 bases from J, the gap between germline ends came to 7 bases. The CDR3 is made up of 12 amino acids. CDR3 DNA sequence: TGTGCCAGCAGTTACAGGGGCCGGGAGCTGTTTTTT. Translated, it gives CASSYRGRELFF.

This clonotype occurred many times. The gene calls are TRBV12-3 or TRBV12-4 and TRBJ2-2, with TRBD2 identical over 10 bases. The CDR3 extends over 16 amino acids. The ends lost 5 bases at V and 1 base at J; junction bases unmatched: 4. The CDR3: CASSPIAGGNTGELFF. For the CDR3, the DNA is TGTGCCAGCAGTCCTATAGCGGGAGGGAACACCGGGGAGCTGTTTTTT.

The J gene is TRBJ1-5, the V gene TRBV7-2, with D possibly matching TRBD1 (6 bases). The CDR3 runs 13 residues. V lost 3 bases to trimming and J lost 7 bases, with 10 bases between them. The V gene's germline CDR1 is SGHTA and CDR2 FQGNSA. CDR3 in amino acids: CASSFQGWQPQHF. Here the CDR3 DNA reads TGTGCCAGCAGCTTTCAGGGGTGGCAGCCCCAGCATTTT.